This T cell receptor (beta chain) was captured by sequencing in a study of vaccination effects on CD4 cells after COVID-19. Generated by immunoSEQ multiplex PCR, the TCRdb table keeps only in-frame clones and is missing some. Of tens of thousands of clones in the sample, less than 80% were seen once. As to this clone: No antigen is known for it.

Cells that had been cultured for nine to eleven days were the source of isolated CD4+ T cells. The vaccine given was either BNT162b2 or mRNA-1273, in two doses. Fresh IL-2-containing medium replaced half the medium on days 3 and 7. The sequencing used CD4+ T cells from PBMCs cultured without peptide, collected after COVID-19 vaccination. This sequence originates from a human donor who received a COVID-19 vaccine.

The CDR3 sequence is CASSELDGYTF. The CDR3 DNA sequence: TGTGCCAGCAGTGAGCTGGATGGCTACACCTTC. The chain is built from TRBV2 and TRBJ1-2; no reliable D call. The CDR3 spans 11 residues. CDR1 and CDR2 (germline): SNHLY, FYNNEI. The ends were cut back, 3 bases at V and 6 bases at J, with 5 bases in the middle.